The 2 T cell receptor beta chains given below trace back to one sample, sequenced in a study of OX40 agonist ivuxolimab in advanced cancers. TCRdb keeps only in-frame clones here, not all; method: immunoSEQ multiplex PCR. The table shows over 25,000 clones, with roughly 87% occurring only once. The sample in question was CD4+ or CD8+ T cells sorted from blood, obtained in a trial of the OX40 agonist ivuxolimab. The receptors were sampled from an adult with an advanced solid tumor such as melanoma, head and neck, liver or kidney cancer.

V gene TRBV5-1 combines with J gene TRBJ1-5; D unclear. Germline-derived CDR1 and CDR2 are SGHRS and YFSETQ. The germline V and J ends were trimmed by 0 bases and 7 bases, with 8 bases remaining between them. The CDR3 runs 13 residues. The DNA for the CDR3 is TGCGCCAGCAGCTTGGGTGAGGGACAGCCCCAGCATTTT. Translated: CASSLGEGQPQHF.

This CDR3 is CASSYGGEGWNEQYF. As DNA, the CDR3 is TGTGCCAGCAGTTACGGCGGTGAAGGGTGGAACGAGCAGTACTTC. This chain uses TRBV6-5 with TRBJ2-7, with unresolved D. This CDR3 region has 15 residues. V was cut by 2 bases and J by 5 bases, with 16 bases left in between. Germline values: CDR1 MNHEY, CDR2 SVGAGI.